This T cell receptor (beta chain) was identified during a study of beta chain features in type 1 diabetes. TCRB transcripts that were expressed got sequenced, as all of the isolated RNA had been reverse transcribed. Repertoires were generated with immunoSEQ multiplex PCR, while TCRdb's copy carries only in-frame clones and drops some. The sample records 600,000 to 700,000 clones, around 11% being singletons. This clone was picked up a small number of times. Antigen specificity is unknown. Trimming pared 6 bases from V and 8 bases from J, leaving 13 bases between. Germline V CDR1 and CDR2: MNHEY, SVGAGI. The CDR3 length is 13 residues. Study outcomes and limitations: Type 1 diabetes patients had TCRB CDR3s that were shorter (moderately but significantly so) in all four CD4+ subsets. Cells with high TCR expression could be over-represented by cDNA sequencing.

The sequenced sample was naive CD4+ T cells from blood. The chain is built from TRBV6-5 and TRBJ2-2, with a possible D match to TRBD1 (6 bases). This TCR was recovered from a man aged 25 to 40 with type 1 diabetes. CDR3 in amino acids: CASSLTGSGELFF. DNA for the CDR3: TGTGCCAGCAGCCTTACAGGGTCAGGGGAGCTGTTTTTT.